This T cell receptor beta chain derives from a study of PD-1 blockade in classical Hodgkin lymphoma. Study background: Nivolumab 3 mg/kg was given intravenously every 2 weeks. Overall study findings and caveats: Before treatment, TCR diversity in newly diagnosed patients was reportedly lower than in healthy donors.

The repertoire was sequenced with immunoSEQ multiplex PCR; TCRdb's copy has only in-frame clones and lacks some. The sample has 20,000 to 30,000 clones, roughly 80% seen once; the top ten hold around 6.2%. Germline V gives CDR1 LNHDA, CDR2 SQIVND (reference sequence). The CDR3 is 15 residues long. Trimming removed 4 bases at V and 4 bases at J, with 13 bases between. Points on this clone: The target antigen is unknown.

Specified time point: cycle 4 day 1 (C4D1), after more than five weeks of nivolumab. In every patient, relapse followed autologous stem cell transplantation, while exposure to brentuximab vedotin differed. This chain uses TRBV19 with TRBJ2-2; maybe TRBD2 (5 bases). This clonotype was sampled from a human donor with classical Hodgkin lymphoma. This material consisted of peripheral blood mononuclear cells (PBMCs), taken before the fourth cycle of nivolumab. The CDR3 reads CASSTLGGFTGELFF. In nucleotides, the CDR3 is TGTGCCAGTAGTACTCTTGGCGGGTTCACCGGGGAGCTGTTTTTT.